The 9 T cell receptor beta chains given below trace back to one sample, sequenced in a study of blood T cell repertoires in COVID-19. Only in-frame clones appear in the TCRdb table, and some are missing; sequencing was by immunoSEQ multiplex PCR. The sample consists of 250,000 to 300,000 clones, about 91% of them appearing once. Sequences were obtained from peripheral blood. These receptors were obtained from a woman between 40 and 50 years old who had recovered from COVID-19.

The genes are TRBV28 and TRBJ1-6; 7 bases align to TRBD1. CDR1 is MDHEN and CDR2 is SYDVKM in the germline V gene. J lost 7 bases, V lost 3 bases, and 9 bases had no gene match. The CDR3 has 16 residues. The CDR3 reads CASSFTGALRNSPLHF. The CDR3, as DNA: TGTGCCAGCAGTTTTACAGGGGCGTTACGGAATTCACCCCTCCACTTT.

Only a few counts were recorded for this clone. The chain employs TRBV7-2 and TRBJ2-3, with D maybe TRBD2 (5 bases). The CDR3 spans 14 residues. Germline V gene data show CDR1 as SGHTA and CDR2 as FQGNSA. Trimming removed 4 bases from V and 7 bases from J, with 15 bases in between. The CDR3 DNA follows: TGTGCCAGCAGCTCCACTAGATCACTCAATACGCAGTATTTT. The encoded protein is CASSSTRSLNTQYF.

The rearrangement links TRBV4-2 to TRBJ1-1; a weak D match, TRBD1 (5 bases). Trimming pared 6 bases from V and 5 bases from J, leaving 22 bases between. The length of the CDR3 is 16 residues. Germline V gene lookup returns CDR1 LGHNA and CDR2 YNFKEQ. Here the CDR3 reads CASRPHRIDTLTEAFF. The CDR3 nucleotides are TGTGCCAGCAGACCCCACAGGATAGATACCTTAACTGAAGCTTTCTTT.

The rearrangement links TRBV7-8 to TRBJ2-7, with 7 bases matching TRBD2. The J segment lost 2 bases and the V segment lost 2 bases, leaving 12 bases of the junction unmatched. Germline V gives CDR1 SGHVS, CDR2 FQNEAQ. This CDR3 has 17 amino acids. The CDR3 sequence is CASSLWGSGGRTYEQYV. The CDR3 DNA sequence: TGTGCCAGCAGCTTATGGGGTTCGGGGGGACGCACCTACGAGCAGTACGTC.

The chain is built from TRBV27 and TRBJ1-6; D remains ambiguous. The CDR3 has 14 amino acids. CDR1 MNHEY and CDR2 SMNVEV come from the germline V gene (reference sequence). V was pared by 3 bases and J by 4 bases, with 7 bases between. DNA of the CDR3: TGTGCCAGCAGTTTCTCCTATTATAATTCACCCCTCCACTTT. Residues: CASSFSYYNSPLHF.

J is TRBJ2-3 and V is TRBV7-9; 8 bases agree with TRBD1. V was pared by 5 bases and J by 4 bases, with 5 bases of the junction left unmatched. Per the germline V gene, CDR1 is SEHNR and CDR2 is FQNEAQ (reference sequence). The CDR3 runs to 14 residues. The CDR3 coding sequence is TGTGCCAGCAGCCCAGGACAGGGTTCAGATACGCAGTATTTT. Its translation: CASSPGQGSDTQYF.

The chain couples TRBV6-1 to TRBJ2-7; tentative D call: TRBD1 (5 bases). V dropped 0 bases and J dropped 6 bases, with 12 bases sitting between them. There are 14 residues in the CDR3. Germline V lookup: CDR1 MNHNS, CDR2 SASEGT. CDR3 amino acids: CASSEAVRASEQYV. DNA of the CDR3: TGTGCCAGCAGTGAAGCGGTCAGGGCGTCCGAGCAGTACGTC.

The chain combines TRBV21-1 with TRBJ2-3; the DNA was not compared with TRBD2, the D call given in the table. TRBV21-1 is listed as a pseudogene. CDR3 length: 19 amino acids. In nucleotides, the CDR3 is TGTGCCAGCGTCCTGGGGGGTATTAGCGGGAGGGCTGGCACAGATACGCAGTATTTT. It encodes CASVLGGISGRAGTDTQYF.

V gene TRBV2 combines with J gene TRBJ2-7, with 9 bases aligning to TRBD2. Germline V gene sequence: CDR1 SNHLY, CDR2 FYNNEI. Germline trimming cut 8 bases from V and 4 bases from J; bases unmatched to any gene: 6. The CDR3 contains 13 residues. CDR3 coding DNA: TGTGCCAGCCAAGGGCGGGGGGGGTACGAGCAGTACTTC. Translation: CASQGRGGYEQYF.